The 12 T cell receptor beta chains below all came from one sample that was sequenced in a study of T cell repertoires in cytomegalovirus infection. TCRdb re-derived calls from the reads in MiXCR, one entry per CDR3 protein. This sample carries a few hundred thousand distinct CDR3 sequences, 26% of them seen once, and the ten largest clones take roughly an eighth. Specimen: PBMCs. The source of these receptors is a human donor in good health (CMV status not recorded). Some clones in this sample may be carry-over from other donors' samples.

This clonotype was recorded at least ten times. V is TRBV7-8 and J is TRBJ2-3; possibly TRBD1 for D (7 bases). Trimming shortened V by 0 bases and J by 4 bases, and 11 bases separated the two germline ends. The CDR3 runs to 15 residues. Germline lookup yields CDR1 SGHVS and CDR2 FQNEAQ. The CDR3 nucleotides are TGTGCCAGCAGCTTAGCGTCCAGGGGGGCAGATACGCAGTATTTT. This codes for CASSLASRGADTQYF.

This clonotype was observed at least ten times. An end of the junction does not agree with germline; a read error may underlie this. The chain combines TRBV7-2 with TRBJ2-5; no clear D gene. The CDR3 totals 11 residues. Germline CDR1 SGHTA, CDR2 FQGNSA. CDR3 region: CASSLEENQYF. The DNA of the CDR3 is TGTGCCAGCAGCTTAGAGGAGAACCAGTACTTC. Full variable domain (rest looked up from reference TRBV7-2 and TRBJ2-5): GAGVSQSPSNKVTEKGKDVELRCDPISGHTALYWYRQSLGQGLEFLIYFQGNSAPDKSGLPSDRFSAERTGGSVSTLTIQRTQQEDSAVYLCASSLEENQYFGPGTRLLVL.

For the CDR3, the DNA is TGTGCCATCAGTGAACCTGGGCTAAAAGGCGAGCAGTACGTC. Residues: CAISEPGLKGEQYV. The V call is TRBV10-3, the J call TRBJ2-7, with no clear D. The CDR3 loop spans 14 amino acids. Germline CDR1 is ENHRY and CDR2 is SYGVKD. The V gene lost 3 bases and the J gene lost 6 bases, with 15 bases spanning the gap.

This clonotype came up many times. The V call is TRBV7-2, the J call TRBJ1-1, with D unclear. The CDR3 loop spans 12 amino acids. V dropped 3 bases and J dropped 8 bases, with 10 bases sitting between them. Germline values: CDR1 SGHTA, CDR2 FQGNSA. The CDR3 DNA reads as TGTGCCAGCAGCTTTTTGGGAACCGAAGCTTTCTTT. Residues: CASSFLGTEAFF.

This clonotype has a single count. The chain joins TRBV9 to TRBJ2-1; 7 positions match TRBD2. Germline loops: CDR1 SGDLS, CDR2 YYNGEE. The junction had 6 bases not matched to a gene; V was cut back by 0 bases and J by 6 bases. This CDR3 is built from 15 residues. CDR3 nucleotide sequence: TGTGCCAGCAGCGTAGGGACTAGGCCGTCCAATGAGCAGTTCTTC. The encoded protein is CASSVGTRPSNEQFF.

This clonotype was detected many times. CDR3 DNA sequence: TGTGCCAGCTCCCCCAGTTATAATTCACCCCTCCACTTT. Protein: CASSPSYNSPLHF. The chain links TRBV7-2 to TRBJ1-6; D remains ambiguous. CDR3 length: 13 amino acids. The V end was cut by 8 bases, the J end by 4 bases, with 9 bases between. Germline V CDR1 and CDR2: SGHTA, FQGNSA.

This chain uses TRBV6-5 with TRBJ1-6; 9 nucleotides line up with TRBD1. This CDR3 region has 13 residues. Losses at the gene ends were 11 bases for V and 7 bases for J; bases not matched to a gene: 6. CDR1 is MNHEY, CDR2 SVGAGI, per germline. The CDR3 reads CARGDRENSPLHF. DNA of the CDR3: TGTGCCCGAGGGGACAGGGAAAATTCACCCCTCCACTTT.

V usage is TRBV2 and J usage is TRBJ2-3; D may match TRBD1 or TRBD2 (6 bases each). Germline assignment: CDR1 SNHLY and CDR2 FYNNEI. The CDR3 is made up of 11 amino acids. The V end was cut by 7 bases, the J end by 5 bases, with 7 bases between. Here the CDR3 DNA reads TGTGCCAGCAAGGGGGGAGATACGCAGTATTTT. Its protein product is CASKGGDTQYF.

This clonotype was seen only a few times. This chain uses TRBV6-5 with TRBJ2-1, with D possibly matching TRBD1 (7 bases). This CDR3 contains 16 residues. Germline-derived CDR1 and CDR2 are MNHEY and SVGAGI. Trimming pared 0 bases from V and 3 bases from J, leaving 12 bases between. Here the CDR3 reads CASSYSGGQIYNEQFF. The CDR3 DNA is TGTGCCAGCAGTTACTCCGGGGGACAGATCTACAATGAGCAGTTCTTC.

The chain employs TRBV12-3 or TRBV12-4 and TRBJ2-2, with TRBD2 matching over 8 bases. The trim removed 2 bases at V and 6 bases at J, leaving 5 bases unmatched. The CDR3 is made up of 15 amino acids. CDR3 coding DNA: TGTGCCAGCAGTTTACAAGCGGGAGCCGCCGGGGAGCTGTTTTTT. Translating gives CASSLQAGAAGELFF.

V and J are TRBV7-9 and TRBJ2-1, with D unclear. Trimming shortened V by 4 bases and J by 10 bases, and 20 bases separated the two germline ends. The germline gives CDR1 SEHNR, CDR2 FQNEAQ (reference sequence). The length of the CDR3 is 15 residues. CDR3 bases: TGTGCCAGCAGCTCTAGGGTAGACCAAGTTTCGGAGCAGTTCTTC. It translates to CASSSRVDQVSEQFF.

This clonotype was detected a few times. The chain uses TRBV25-1 and TRBJ2-2; D call uncertain. CDR3 length: 14 residues. V gave up 6 bases and J gave up 1 base, with 9 bases separating them. The germline CDR1 and CDR2 sequences are MGHDK and SYGVNS. CDR3 bases: TGTGCCAGCAGCAGGAACGAGAACACCGGGGAGCTGTTTTTT. Its protein is CASSRNENTGELFF.